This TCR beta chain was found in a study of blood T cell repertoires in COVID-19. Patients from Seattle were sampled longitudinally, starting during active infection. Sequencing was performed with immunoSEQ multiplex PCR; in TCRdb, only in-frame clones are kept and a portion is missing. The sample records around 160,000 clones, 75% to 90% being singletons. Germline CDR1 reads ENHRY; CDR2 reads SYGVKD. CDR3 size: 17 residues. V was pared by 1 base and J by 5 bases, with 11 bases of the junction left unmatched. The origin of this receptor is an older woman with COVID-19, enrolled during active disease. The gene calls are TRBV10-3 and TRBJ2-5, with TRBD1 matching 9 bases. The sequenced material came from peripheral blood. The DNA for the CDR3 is TGTGCCATCAGTGAGTGGACAGGGGCCTCCGCCACTGAGACCCAGTACTTC. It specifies CAISEWTGASATETQYF.